A single sample is the source of the 21 T cell receptor beta chains below, sequenced in a study of shared clonotypes between healthy human individuals. Clones were read by immunoSEQ multiplex PCR, and TCRdb kept only the in-frame ones, dropping some. The sample consists of approximately 840,000 clones, just over 95% of them appearing once. Naive CD8 cells lacked CD45RO and underwent positive selection for CCR7, leaving out terminally differentiated effector memory CD45RA+ cells. The sequenced sample was naive CD8+ T cells sorted from blood. The receptors here all came from a man younger than 40 in good health.

The chain joins TRBV27 to TRBJ2-1; 7 nucleotides line up with TRBD1. After removal of 6 bases from V and 0 bases from J, the junction contained 5 bases not matched to a gene. Germline values: CDR1 MNHEY, CDR2 SMNVEV (reference sequence). This CDR3 is built from 15 residues. In nucleotides, the CDR3 is TGTGCCAGCAGAACCGGGACAGCCTCCTACAATGAGCAGTTCTTC. Translated, it gives CASRTGTASYNEQFF.

This chain links TRBV7-9 with TRBJ2-7; 8 positions match TRBD1. Trimming removed 5 bases from V and 4 bases from J; junction bases left unmatched: 10. Per the germline V gene, CDR1 is SEHNR and CDR2 is FQNEAQ (reference sequence). CDR3 length: 15 amino acids. The CDR3 DNA reads TGTGCCAGCAGCCCAAGGACAGGGTATGGATACGAGCAGTACTTC. This translates into CASSPRTGYGYEQYF.

The chain couples TRBV7-6 to TRBJ2-3, with no clear D. The CDR3 has 16 residues. The V end was cut by 1 base, the J end by 2 bases, with 13 bases between. Per the germline V gene, CDR1 is SGHVS and CDR2 is FNYEAQ. As DNA, the CDR3 is TGTGCCAGCAGCTTAGTCGAGCAGCGTATCACAGATACGCAGTATTTT. Its translation: CASSLVEQRITDTQYF.

This chain links TRBV27 with TRBJ2-7; 12 bases map to TRBD2. The CDR3 extends over 14 amino acids. V trimming: 6 bases; J trimming: 6 bases; junction bases outside the gene matches: 6. CDR1 and CDR2 from the germline V gene are MNHEY and SMNVEV (reference sequence). CDR3 protein: CASSPGLAGFEQYF. CDR3 nucleotide sequence: TGTGCCAGCAGCCCAGGACTAGCGGGATTCGAGCAGTACTTC.

V and J are TRBV27 and TRBJ2-7, with 10 bases aligning to TRBD1. CDR3 length equals 15 residues. Losses at the gene ends were 6 bases for V and 2 bases for J; bases not matched to a gene: 7. The V gene's germline CDR1 is MNHEY and CDR2 SMNVEV (reference sequence). CDR3 amino acids: CASRLAGTGAYEQYF. For the CDR3, the DNA is TGTGCCAGCAGACTTGCCGGGACAGGGGCCTACGAGCAGTACTTC.

The V call is TRBV29-1, the J call TRBJ2-1; D possibly corresponds to TRBD1 (7 bases). V was clipped by 1 base and J by 5 bases, with 12 bases between them. The CDR3 contains 14 residues. Germline V lookup: CDR1 SQVTM, CDR2 ANQGSEA. In DNA, the CDR3 is TGCAGCGTTGAAGGACAGGGAGGTAACAATGAGCAGTTCTTC. It is translated as CSVEGQGGNNEQFF.

This chain links TRBV6-5 with TRBJ2-7, with D perhaps assigned TRBD1 or TRBD2 (5 bases each). Germline CDR1 is MNHEY and CDR2 is SVGAGI. Trimming removed 5 bases from V and 3 bases from J, with 11 bases in between. This CDR3 contains 13 residues. The CDR3 protein is CASSQWGNYEQYF. CDR3 bases: TGTGCCAGCAGTCAGTGGGGGAACTACGAGCAGTACTTC.

This clone was counted once. The chain recombines TRBV19 with TRBJ2-1, with 7 bases that match TRBD1. The CDR3 has 14 residues. Germline V gene data show CDR1 as LNHDA and CDR2 as SQIVND (reference sequence). J lost 4 bases, V lost 6 bases, and 6 bases had no gene match. The CDR3 loop reads CASSGTEKYNEQFF. Written as DNA, the CDR3 is TGTGCCAGTAGCGGGACAGAGAAATACAATGAGCAGTTCTTC.

The rearrangement uses TRBV13 and TRBJ2-3; 11 bases fit TRBD1. Germline assignment: CDR1 PRHDT and CDR2 FYEKMQ (reference sequence). CDR3 length equals 16 residues. V trimming: 3 bases; J trimming: 4 bases; junction bases outside the gene matches: 6. The CDR3 spells CASSFGQGALADTQYF. The CDR3 DNA is TGTGCCAGCAGCTTTGGACAGGGGGCTCTAGCAGATACGCAGTATTTT.

The rearrangement links TRBV7-8 to TRBJ1-3; D unclear. The CDR3 is 14 amino acids. Trimming took off 7 bases at V and 4 bases at J, with 14 bases between the two ends. CDR1 and CDR2 (germline): SGHVS, FQNEAQ. CDR3 loop: CASTTRLQGNTIYF. CDR3 coding DNA: TGTGCCAGCACCACCCGCCTACAAGGAAACACCATATATTTT.

The chain joins TRBV6-1 to TRBJ2-7; D remains ambiguous. V was cut by 6 bases and J by 4 bases, with 10 bases left in between. The germline V gene encodes CDR1 MNHNS and CDR2 SASEGT. This CDR3 has 12 residues. In DNA, the CDR3 is TGTGCCAGCAGGACGGACGGTTACGAGCAGTACTTC. It codes for CASRTDGYEQYF.

J is TRBJ1-1 and V is TRBV29-1, with D perhaps matching TRBD1 (5 bases). This CDR3 is built from 14 residues. V lost 6 bases and J lost 1, with 15 bases in between. The germline V gene has CDR1 SQVTM and CDR2 ANQGSEA. The DNA of the CDR3 is TGCAGCGTGTTGTCCGGGACTTGGAACACTGAAGCTTTCTTT. Translation gives CSVLSGTWNTEAFF. The entire variable domain, with the rest obtained from reference TRBV29-1 and TRBJ1-1, is as follows: SAVISQKPSRDICQRGTSLTIQCQVDSQVTMMFWYRQQPGQSLTLIATANQGSEATYESGFVIDKFPISRPNLTFSTLTVSNMSPEDSSIYLCSVLSGTWNTEAFFGQGTRLTVV.

This chain connects TRBV7-9 to TRBJ2-7; D gene unclear. Trimming removed 5 bases at V and 5 bases at J, with 13 bases between. The CDR3 runs 13 residues. The germline CDR1 and CDR2 sequences are SEHNR and FQNEAQ (reference sequence). The DNA of the CDR3 is TGTGCCAGCAGCGACCCCAGAGGCCACGAGCAGTACTTC. Translating gives CASSDPRGHEQYF.

The genes are TRBV6-6 and TRBJ2-1; D tentatively reads TRBD1 or TRBD2 (5 bases each). CDR3 size: 12 residues. Germline CDR1 MNHNY, CDR2 SVGAGI (reference sequence). The V and J ends lost 6 bases and 7 bases respectively, with 10 bases between them. Here the CDR3 DNA reads TGTGCCAGCAGCCAGGGAGCTAATGAGCAGTTCTTC. It specifies CASSQGANEQFF.

Concerning this clone itself: The sample carries other DNA sequences with the same CDR3. V and J are TRBV19 and TRBJ1-5; a possible D gene is TRBD1 (6 bases). CDR1 is LNHDA, CDR2 SQIVND, per germline (reference sequence). V lost 3 bases to trimming and J lost 5 bases, with 11 bases between them. The CDR3 spans 14 residues. The CDR3 is CASSIRQGYQPQHF. Here the CDR3 DNA reads TGTGCCAGTAGTATTAGGCAGGGGTATCAGCCCCAGCATTTT.

A single count supports this clone. V is TRBV7-9 and J is TRBJ2-7; unclear D gene. CDR1 and CDR2 from the germline V gene are SEHNR and FQNEAQ (reference sequence). This CDR3 has 13 amino acids. Between the trimmed V and J ends, which lost 5 bases and 3 bases, there was a span of 11 bases. Here the CDR3 reads CASSHTESYEQYF. CDR3 DNA: TGTGCCAGCAGCCATACAGAGAGCTACGAGCAGTACTTC.

This sequence joins TRBV7-8 and TRBJ2-6; D tentatively fits TRBD1 or TRBD2 (5 bases each). V lost 6 bases to trimming and J lost 3 bases, with 21 bases between them. Germline CDR1 is SGHVS and CDR2 is FQNEAQ. CDR3 length equals 18 residues. In nucleotides, the CDR3 is TGTGCCAGCAGACAGGCGGTACGGGGCCCATTTGGGGCCAACGTCCTGACTTTC. Translated, it gives CASRQAVRGPFGANVLTF.

This chain uses TRBV19 with TRBJ1-5, with TRBD1 identical over 9 bases. The V gene end was trimmed by 5 bases and the J gene end by 6 bases; junction bases not matched to a gene: 5. CDR3 length equals 14 residues. Germline values: CDR1 LNHDA, CDR2 SQIVND (reference sequence). CDR3 DNA sequence: TGTGCCAGTAGTTTGGGACAGGGAGTTCAGCCCCAGCATTTT. It is translated as CASSLGQGVQPQHF.

This clone has only one observation. This chain joins TRBV5-4 and TRBJ2-5; possibly TRBD2 for D (5 bases). The germline V and J ends were trimmed by 4 bases and 2 bases, with 9 bases remaining between them. The CDR3 loop spans 13 amino acids. In germline, CDR1 is SGHNT, CDR2 YYREEE (reference sequence). CDR3 amino acids: CASSPGEQETQYF. In DNA form, the CDR3 reads TGTGCCAGCAGCCCCGGGGAACAAGAGACCCAGTACTTC.

J is TRBJ2-7 and V is TRBV27; 7 bases are shared with TRBD1. With 6 bases clipped from V and 1 base from J, the junction kept 9 bases outside the gene matches. CDR1 is MNHEY and CDR2 is SMNVEV in the germline V gene (reference sequence). This CDR3 has 15 amino acids. In DNA, the CDR3 is TGTGCCAGCAGCAACCTTGACAGGGCGTCCTACGAGCAGTACTTC. Translated, it gives CASSNLDRASYEQYF.

The CDR3 loop reads CASSYSLTTGGSGYTF. The CDR3 DNA is TGTGCCAGCAGTTACTCCCTGACGACAGGGGGCTCGGGCTACACCTTC. The rearrangement joins TRBV6-6 to TRBJ1-2, with 10 bases matching TRBD1. This CDR3 region has 16 residues. With V trimmed by 0 bases and J by 8 bases, 9 bases remained unmatched. Germline assignment: CDR1 MNHNY and CDR2 SVGAGI (reference sequence).